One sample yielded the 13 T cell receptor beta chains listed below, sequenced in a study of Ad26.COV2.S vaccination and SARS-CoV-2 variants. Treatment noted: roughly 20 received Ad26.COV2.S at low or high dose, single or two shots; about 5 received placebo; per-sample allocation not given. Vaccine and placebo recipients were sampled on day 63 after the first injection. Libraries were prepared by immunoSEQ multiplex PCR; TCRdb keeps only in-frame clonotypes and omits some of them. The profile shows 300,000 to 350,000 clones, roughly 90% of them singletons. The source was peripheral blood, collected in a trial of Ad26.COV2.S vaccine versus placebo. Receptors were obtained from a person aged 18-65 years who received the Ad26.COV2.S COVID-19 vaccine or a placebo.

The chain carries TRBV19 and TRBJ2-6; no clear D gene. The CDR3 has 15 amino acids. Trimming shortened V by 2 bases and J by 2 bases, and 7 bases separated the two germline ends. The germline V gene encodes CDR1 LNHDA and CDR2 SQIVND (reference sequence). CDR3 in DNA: TGTGCCAGTAGTATATTGGCAACTGGGGCCAACGTCCTGACTTTC. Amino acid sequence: CASSILATGANVLTF.

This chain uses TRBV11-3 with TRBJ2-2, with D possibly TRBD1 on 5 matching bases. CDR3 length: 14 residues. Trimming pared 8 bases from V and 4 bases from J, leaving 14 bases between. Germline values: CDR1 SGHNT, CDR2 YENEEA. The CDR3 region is CASLDSDSTGELFF. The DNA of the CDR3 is TGTGCCAGCTTAGACTCAGACAGCACCGGGGAGCTGTTTTTT.

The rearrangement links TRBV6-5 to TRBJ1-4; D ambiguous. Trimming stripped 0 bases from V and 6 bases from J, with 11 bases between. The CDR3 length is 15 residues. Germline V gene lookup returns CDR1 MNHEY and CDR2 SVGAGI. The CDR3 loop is CASSYSSGGHEKLFF. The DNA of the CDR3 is TGTGCCAGCAGTTACTCGAGTGGCGGACATGAAAAACTGTTTTTT.

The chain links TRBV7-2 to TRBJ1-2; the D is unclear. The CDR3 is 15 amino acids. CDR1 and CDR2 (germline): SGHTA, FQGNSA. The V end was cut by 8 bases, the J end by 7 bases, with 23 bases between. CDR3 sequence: CASSFDGQAVGGYTF. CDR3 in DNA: TGTGCCAGCTCATTTGACGGCCAGGCTGTGGGTGGCTACACCTTC.

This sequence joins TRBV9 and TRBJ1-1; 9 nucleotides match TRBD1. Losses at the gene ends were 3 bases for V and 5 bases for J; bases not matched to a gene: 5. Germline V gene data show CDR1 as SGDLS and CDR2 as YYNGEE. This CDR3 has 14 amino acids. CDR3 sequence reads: CASSAGTGKTEAFF. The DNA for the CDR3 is TGTGCCAGCAGCGCTGGGACAGGGAAAACTGAAGCTTTCTTT.

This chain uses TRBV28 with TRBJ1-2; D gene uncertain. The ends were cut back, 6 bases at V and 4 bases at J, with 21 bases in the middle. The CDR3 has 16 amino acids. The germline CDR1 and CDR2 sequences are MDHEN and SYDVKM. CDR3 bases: TGTGCCAGCAGATCAGCCCAGGAGCCGCTCATCTATGGCTACACCTTC. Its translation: CASRSAQEPLIYGYTF.

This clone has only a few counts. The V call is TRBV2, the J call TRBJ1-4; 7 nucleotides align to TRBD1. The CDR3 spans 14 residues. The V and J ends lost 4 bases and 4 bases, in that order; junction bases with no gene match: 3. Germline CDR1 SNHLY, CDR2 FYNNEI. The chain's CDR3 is CASSGGTDNEKLFF. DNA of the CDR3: TGTGCCAGCAGTGGAGGGACAGATAATGAAAAACTGTTTTTT.

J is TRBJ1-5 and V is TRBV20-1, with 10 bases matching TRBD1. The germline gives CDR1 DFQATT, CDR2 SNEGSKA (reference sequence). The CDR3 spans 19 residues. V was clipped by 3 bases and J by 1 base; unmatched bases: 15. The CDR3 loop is CSASPFPGQGRGSNQPQHF. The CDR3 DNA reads TGCAGTGCTAGTCCATTCCCGGGACAGGGGAGAGGAAGCAATCAGCCCCAGCATTTT.

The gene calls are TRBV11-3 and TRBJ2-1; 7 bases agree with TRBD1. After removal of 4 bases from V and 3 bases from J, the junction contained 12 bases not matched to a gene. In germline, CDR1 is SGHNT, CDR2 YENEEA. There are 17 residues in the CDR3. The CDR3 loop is CASSSPRPGQHYNEQFF. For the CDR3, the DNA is TGTGCCAGCAGCTCCCCACGCCCGGGACAGCACTACAATGAGCAGTTCTTC.

CDR3 DNA sequence: TGTGCCAGCACAGCGTACGGGCGTGGTGAAAAACTGTTTTTT. Residues: CASTAYGRGEKLFF. The V gene is TRBV27, the J gene TRBJ1-4, with D uncertain. Germline V CDR1 and CDR2: MNHEY, SMNVEV (reference sequence). CDR3 length: 14 amino acids. Trimming pared 7 bases from V and 7 bases from J, leaving 16 bases between.

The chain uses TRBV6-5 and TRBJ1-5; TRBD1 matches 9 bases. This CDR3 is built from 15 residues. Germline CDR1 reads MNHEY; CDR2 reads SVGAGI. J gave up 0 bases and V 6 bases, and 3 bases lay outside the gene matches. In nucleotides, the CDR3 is TGTGCCAGCAGCCGGACAGGGGTTAGCAATCAGCCCCAGCATTTT. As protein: CASSRTGVSNQPQHF.

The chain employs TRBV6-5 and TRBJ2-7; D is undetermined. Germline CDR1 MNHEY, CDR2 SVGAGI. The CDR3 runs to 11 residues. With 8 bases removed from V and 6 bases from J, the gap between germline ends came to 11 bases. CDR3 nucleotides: TGTGCCAGCCGTTTCGGTGTCGAGCAGTACTTC. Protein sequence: CASRFGVEQYF.

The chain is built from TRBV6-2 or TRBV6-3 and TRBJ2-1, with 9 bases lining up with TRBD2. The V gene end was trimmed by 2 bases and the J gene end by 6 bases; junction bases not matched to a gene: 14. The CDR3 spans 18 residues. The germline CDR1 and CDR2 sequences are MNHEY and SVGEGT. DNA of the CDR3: TGTGCCAGCAGTTACACGGACTTTAGCGGGAGCATACGCAATGAGCAGTTCTTC. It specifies CASSYTDFSGSIRNEQFF.